Sequencing of this T cell receptor (beta chain) was carried out in a study of technical replicates of blood from several donors. Germline V gene lookup returns CDR1 SGHKS and CDR2 YYEKEE (reference sequence). CDR3 size: 16 residues. V shed 7 bases and J shed 4 bases, with 20 bases lying between them. The repertoire was sequenced with immunoSEQ multiplex PCR; TCRdb's copy has only in-frame clones and lacks some. Of some 80,000 clones listed, just under 95% are singletons. What was sequenced was T cells isolated from PBMCs. The receptor comes from a human donor in good health. This chain uses TRBV5-5 with TRBJ2-2, with D tentatively TRBD2 (6 bases). This CDR3 reads CASGWSGVDTTGELFF. The CDR3 bases are TGTGCCAGCGGCTGGTCGGGGGTGGATACCACCGGGGAGCTGTTTTTT.